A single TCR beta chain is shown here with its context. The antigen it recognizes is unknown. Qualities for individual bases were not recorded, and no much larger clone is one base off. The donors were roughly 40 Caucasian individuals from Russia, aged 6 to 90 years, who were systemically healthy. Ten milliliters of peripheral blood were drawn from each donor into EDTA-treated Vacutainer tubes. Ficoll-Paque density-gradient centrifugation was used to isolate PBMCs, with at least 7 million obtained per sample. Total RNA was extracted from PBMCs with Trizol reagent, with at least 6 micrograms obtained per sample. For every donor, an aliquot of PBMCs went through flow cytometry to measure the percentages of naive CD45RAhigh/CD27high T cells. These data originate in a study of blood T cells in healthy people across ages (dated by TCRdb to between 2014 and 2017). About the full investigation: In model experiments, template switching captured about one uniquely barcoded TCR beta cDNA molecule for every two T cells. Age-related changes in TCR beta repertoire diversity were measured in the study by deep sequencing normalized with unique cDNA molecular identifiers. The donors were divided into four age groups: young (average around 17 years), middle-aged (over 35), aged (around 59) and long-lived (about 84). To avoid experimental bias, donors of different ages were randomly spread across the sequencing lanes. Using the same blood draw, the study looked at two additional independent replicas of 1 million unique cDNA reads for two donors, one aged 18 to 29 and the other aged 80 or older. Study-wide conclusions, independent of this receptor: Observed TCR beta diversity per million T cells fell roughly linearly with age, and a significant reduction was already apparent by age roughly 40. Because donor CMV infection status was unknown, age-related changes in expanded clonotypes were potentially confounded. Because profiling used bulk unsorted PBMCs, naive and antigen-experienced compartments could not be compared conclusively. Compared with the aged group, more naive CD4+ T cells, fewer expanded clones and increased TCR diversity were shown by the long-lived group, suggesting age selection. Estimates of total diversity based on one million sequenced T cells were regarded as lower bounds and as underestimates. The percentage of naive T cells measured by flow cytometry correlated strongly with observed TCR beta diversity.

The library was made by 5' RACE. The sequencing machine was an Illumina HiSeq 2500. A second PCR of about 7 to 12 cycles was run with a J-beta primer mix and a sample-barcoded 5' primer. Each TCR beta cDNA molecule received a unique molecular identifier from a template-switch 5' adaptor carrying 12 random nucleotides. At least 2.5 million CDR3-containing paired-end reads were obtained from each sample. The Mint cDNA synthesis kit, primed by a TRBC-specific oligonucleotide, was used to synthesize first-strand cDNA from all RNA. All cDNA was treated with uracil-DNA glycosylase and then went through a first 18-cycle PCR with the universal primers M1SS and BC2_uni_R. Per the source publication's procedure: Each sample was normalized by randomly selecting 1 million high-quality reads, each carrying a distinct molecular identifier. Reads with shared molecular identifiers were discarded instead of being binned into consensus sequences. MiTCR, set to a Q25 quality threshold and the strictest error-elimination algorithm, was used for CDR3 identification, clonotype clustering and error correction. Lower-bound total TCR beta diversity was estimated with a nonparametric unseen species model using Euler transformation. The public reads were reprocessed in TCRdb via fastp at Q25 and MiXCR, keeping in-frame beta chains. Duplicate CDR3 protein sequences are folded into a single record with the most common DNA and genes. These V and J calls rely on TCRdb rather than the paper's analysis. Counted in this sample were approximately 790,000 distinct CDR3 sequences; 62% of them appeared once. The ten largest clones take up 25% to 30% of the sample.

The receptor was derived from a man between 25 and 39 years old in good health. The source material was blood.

The CDR3 reads CSARVPGLGRYEQYF. At the DNA level, the sequence is TGCAGTGCTAGGGTACCGGGACTAGGGAGGTACGAGCAGTACTTC. The chain is assembled from TRBV20-1 and TRBJ2-7; the junction holds 8 bases that match TRBD2. Clipping removes 3 bases from V and 4 bases from J, with 11 as the unmatched junction base count. Spanning cysteine to phenylalanine, the CDR3 consists of 15 amino acids. Kept here is only the CDR3 DNA, which spans 45 bases and is read in frame from base 1. The germline V gene encodes CDR1 DFQATT and CDR2 SNEGSKA (reference sequence).